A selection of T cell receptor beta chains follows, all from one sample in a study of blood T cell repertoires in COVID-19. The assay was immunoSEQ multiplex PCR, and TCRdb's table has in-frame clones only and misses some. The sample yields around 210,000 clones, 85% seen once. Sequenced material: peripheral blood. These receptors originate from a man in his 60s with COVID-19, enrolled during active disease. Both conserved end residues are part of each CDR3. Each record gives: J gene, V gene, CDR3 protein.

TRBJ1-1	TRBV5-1	CASSFQGTEAFF
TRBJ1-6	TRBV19	CASTLGQGNSPLHF
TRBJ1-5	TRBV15	CATSLVIEGSQPQHF
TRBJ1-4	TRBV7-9	CASSLNAVEKLFF
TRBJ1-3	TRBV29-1	CSVGRGGNTIYF
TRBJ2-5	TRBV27	CASSSVLRGRWETQYF
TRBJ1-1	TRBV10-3	CAIGTGQPNTEAFF
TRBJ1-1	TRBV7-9	CASSLGGLNTEAFF
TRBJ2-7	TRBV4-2	CASSPSVSGYEQYF
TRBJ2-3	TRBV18	CASSPGTGYTDTQYF
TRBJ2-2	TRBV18	CASSPQGAGELFF
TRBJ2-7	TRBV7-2	CASSLDRGPYEQYF
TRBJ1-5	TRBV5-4	CASSARQGDQPQHF
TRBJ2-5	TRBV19	CASSIVPGGTGETQYF
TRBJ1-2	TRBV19	CASSMGRQNYGYTF
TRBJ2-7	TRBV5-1	CASSPTGGAEQYF
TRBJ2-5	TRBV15	CATSRVGGRGTQYF
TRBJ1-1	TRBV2	CASMRAGGSTEAFF
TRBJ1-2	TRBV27	CASSSPGTGAYGYTF
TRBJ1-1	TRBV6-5	CASSYRSRLNTEAFF
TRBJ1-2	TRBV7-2	CASSSTLTGGAGYGYTF
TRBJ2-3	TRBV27	CASSFNTQYF
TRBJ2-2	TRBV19	CASSIVRNTGELFF
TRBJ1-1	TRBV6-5	CASTPRGNTEAFF
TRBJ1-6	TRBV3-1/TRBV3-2	CASSQESGERGSPLHF
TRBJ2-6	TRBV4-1	CASSQGANSGANVLTF
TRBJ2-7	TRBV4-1	CASSRDRGLSYEQYF
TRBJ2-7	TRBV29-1	CSVEVHRDHEQYF
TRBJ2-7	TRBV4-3	CASSQDRNRGYEQYF
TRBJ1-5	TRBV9	CASNPTGGRQPQHF
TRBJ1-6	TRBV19	CASSISPDNRGINSPLHF
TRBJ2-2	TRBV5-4	CASSTGGTNTGELFF
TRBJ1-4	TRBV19	CASSINLGTSEKLFF
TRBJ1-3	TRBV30	CAWQGLGGNTIYF
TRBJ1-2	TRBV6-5	CASSYSGRTPLGGYTF
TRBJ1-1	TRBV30	CAWSQTMNTEAFF
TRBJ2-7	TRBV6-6	CASRAGHRSYEQYF
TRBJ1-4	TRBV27	CASRYAANEKLFF